The 16 T cell receptor beta chains below all came from one sample that was sequenced in a study of blood T cell repertoires in COVID-19. Libraries were prepared by immunoSEQ multiplex PCR; TCRdb keeps only in-frame clonotypes and omits some of them. Of roughly 250,000 clones detected, roughly four fifths appear once; the ten largest clones hold approximately 15%. What was sequenced was peripheral blood. The receptors stem from a person aged 65 to 85 with COVID-19, enrolled during active disease.

The chain is built from TRBV5-1 and TRBJ2-1; weak D call: TRBD2 (7 bases). The CDR3 runs to 14 residues. Trimming left V 7 bases short and J 7 bases short, with 18 bases between. The V gene's germline CDR1 is SGHRS and CDR2 YFSETQ. Here the CDR3 DNA reads TGCGCCAGCGCTGTCGGGGGGCCCCCTAATGAGCAGTTCTTC. Residues: CASAVGGPPNEQFF.

V and J are TRBV7-9 and TRBJ1-2, with D hard to call. The CDR3 spans 13 residues. Trimming took 0 bases from V and 1 from J, leaving 3 bases between them. Germline CDR1 SEHNR, CDR2 FQNEAQ (reference sequence). The CDR3 sequence: CASSLARNYGYTF. In DNA, the CDR3 is TGTGCCAGCAGCTTAGCCCGTAACTATGGCTACACCTTC.

V and J are TRBV25-1 and TRBJ1-4, with D perhaps TRBD1 (6 bases). Germline assignment: CDR1 MGHDK and CDR2 SYGVNS. The CDR3 spans 15 residues. The V end was cut by 5 bases, the J end by 5 bases, with 15 bases between. The CDR3 DNA follows: TGTGCCAGCAGTCTGAAAGACAGGTCGAATGAAAAACTGTTTTTT. This gives the protein CASSLKDRSNEKLFF. Complete variable domain (other parts from reference TRBV25-1 and TRBJ1-4): EADIYQTPRYLVIGTGKKITLECSQTMGHDKMYWYQQDPGMELHLIHYSYGVNSTEKGDLSSESTVSRIRTEHFPLTLESARPSHTSQYLCASSLKDRSNEKLFFGSGTQLSVL.

The CDR3 region is CASSPLSTILATNEKLFF. CDR3 nucleotides: TGTGCCAGCAGCCCATTATCGACTATATTGGCAACTAATGAAAAACTGTTTTTT. This rearrangement joins TRBV7-6 to TRBJ1-4; D ambiguous. The CDR3 runs 18 residues. V was clipped by 5 bases and J by 0 bases, with 19 bases between them. Germline CDR1 is SGHVS and CDR2 is FNYEAQ. Full variable domain (outside the CDR3, taken from reference TRBV7-6 and TRBJ1-4): GAGVSQSPRYKVTKRGQDVALRCDPISGHVSLYWYRQALGQGPEFLTYFNYEAQQDKSGLPNDRFSAERPEGSISTLTIQRTEQRDSAMYRCASSPLSTILATNEKLFFGSGTQLSVL.

The V and J genes are TRBV28 and TRBJ2-1, with D perhaps matching TRBD2 (6 bases). This CDR3 comprises 16 residues. Germline CDR1 and CDR2: MDHEN and SYDVKM. With 7 bases removed from V and 5 bases from J, the gap between germline ends came to 21 bases. CDR3 in amino acids: CASIMGTSSPNNEQFF. The CDR3 DNA reads TGTGCCAGCATCATGGGGACTTCAAGCCCAAACAATGAGCAGTTCTTC.

The rearrangement joins TRBV9 to TRBJ2-5, with TRBD1 as a possible D gene (6 bases). Germline CDR1 SGDLS, CDR2 YYNGEE. Trimming removed 0 bases from V and 2 bases from J, with 8 bases in between. The CDR3 totals 14 residues. CDR3 residues: CASSVDQGQETQYF. CDR3 nucleotide sequence: TGTGCCAGCAGCGTAGACCAGGGGCAAGAGACCCAGTACTTC.

This chain uses TRBV6-5 with TRBJ1-5; no reliable D call. CDR3 size: 15 residues. The germline CDR1 and CDR2 sequences are MNHEY and SVGAGI. Deletions cut 6 bases from V and 0 bases from J, with 12 bases between. The CDR3 DNA follows: TGTGCCAGCAGCCTGGCTCCAGATAGCAATCAGCCCCAGCATTTT. Encoded protein: CASSLAPDSNQPQHF.

V and J are TRBV7-2 and TRBJ1-2, with a weak D call TRBD1 (6 bases). Trimming pared 3 bases from V and 0 bases from J, leaving 8 bases between. The CDR3 consists of 14 residues. Germline lookup yields CDR1 SGHTA and CDR2 FQGNSA. The CDR3 region is CASSLGHANYGYTF. The CDR3 bases are TGTGCCAGCAGCTTGGGACATGCTAACTATGGCTACACCTTC.

The chain recombines TRBV30 with TRBJ2-5, with D tentatively TRBD1 (5 bases). Looked up from germline, CDR1 is GTSNPN and CDR2 is SVGIG (reference sequence). The CDR3 covers 15 residues. V gave up 1 base and J gave up 7 bases, with 19 bases separating them. The CDR3 loop reads CAWSGPGGFTGTQYF. CDR3 coding DNA: TGTGCCTGGAGTGGCCCTGGTGGTTTCACAGGGACCCAGTACTTC.

Here the CDR3 DNA reads TGTGCCAGCAGCCAAGACGGGGGTCAGCCCCAGCATTTT. Protein sequence: CASSQDGGQPQHF. This chain connects TRBV3-1 (or the pseudogene TRBV3-2) to TRBJ1-5, with D perhaps TRBD1 (5 bases). CDR1 is LGHDT and CDR2 is YNNKEL in the germline V gene (reference sequence). CDR3 size: 13 residues. Trimming took off 0 bases at V and 6 bases at J, with 6 bases between the two ends.

Only a few counts were recorded for this clone. The chain has TRBV29-1 and TRBJ2-2, with a tentative D call TRBD1 (5 bases). V lost 6 bases and J lost 1, with 9 bases in between. The CDR3 contains 13 residues. Germline CDR1 is SQVTM and CDR2 is ANQGSEA. DNA of the CDR3: TGCAGCGTGGACACGAAGAACACCGGGGAGCTGTTTTTT. Amino acid sequence: CSVDTKNTGELFF.

This clone was found a few times. This rearrangement joins TRBV10-3 to TRBJ2-7; 8 nucleotides match TRBD1. There are 14 residues in the CDR3. Germline loops: CDR1 ENHRY, CDR2 SYGVKD. V lost 5 bases, J lost 5 bases, and 8 bases stayed unmatched. Here the CDR3 DNA reads TGTGCCATCAGTATGGAGACAGGGGACCACGAGCAGTACTTC. This codes for CAISMETGDHEQYF.

V is TRBV6-2 or TRBV6-3 and J is TRBJ1-1, with D uncertain. The germline V and J ends were trimmed by 6 bases and 12 bases, with 26 bases remaining between them. CDR1 and CDR2 (germline): MNHEY, SVGEGT. The CDR3 totals 15 residues. CDR3 in DNA: TGTGCCAGCAGCTCCGTGTCAGTCTCAGCCCCGGGGTCTTTCTTT. This gives the protein CASSSVSVSAPGSFF.

V usage is TRBV3-1 (or the pseudogene TRBV3-2) and J usage is TRBJ2-2, with a possible D match to TRBD2 (6 bases). V shed 4 bases and J shed 4 bases, with 16 bases lying between them. Germline V gene data show CDR1 as LGHDT and CDR2 as YNNKEL (reference sequence). The CDR3 extends over 16 amino acids. The CDR3 loop is CASSPSRTGATGELFF. In DNA, the CDR3 is TGTGCCAGCAGCCCCTCAAGGACGGGAGCCACCGGGGAGCTGTTTTTT.

CDR3 region: CASSKGQDGNSPLHF. Written as DNA, the CDR3 is TGTGCCAGCAGCAAGGGGCAGGACGGGAATTCACCCCTCCACTTT. The gene calls are TRBV21-1 and TRBJ1-6; the DNA was not compared with TRBD1, the D call given in the table. TRBV21-1 is a known pseudogene. The CDR3 has 15 residues.

This clone appeared once. This rearrangement joins TRBV9 to TRBJ1-1, with 9 bases lining up with TRBD1. J lost 1 base, V lost 2 bases, and 6 bases had no gene match. The germline CDR1 and CDR2 sequences are SGDLS and YYNGEE. The length of the CDR3 is 16 residues. In DNA, the CDR3 is TGTGCCAGCAGCGTGGATCCGACAGGGGGGAACACTGAAGCTTTCTTT. Translating gives CASSVDPTGGNTEAFF.